Listed here are 27 T cell receptor beta chains from one sample, sequenced in a study of response to subunit inactivated influenza vaccine. TCRdb processed the RT-PCR reads anew with MiXCR; each CDR3 protein has one entry. The table includes 530,000 or so distinct CDR3 sequences, less than 15% detected once. The sample in question was PBMCs from blood, obtained approximately 13 days after vaccination. Receptors were obtained from a man in his forties or fifties who received an inactivated influenza vaccine.

The V gene is TRBV6-5, the J gene TRBJ1-3, with D perhaps TRBD1 (5 bases). Germline V gives CDR1 MNHEY, CDR2 SVGAGI. Trimming cost V 0 bases and J 0 bases, with 9 bases left between them. The CDR3 runs to 16 residues. CDR3: CASSYSRDFSGNTIYF. CDR3 bases: TGTGCCAGCAGTTACTCCCGGGACTTCTCTGGAAACACCATATATTTT.

This clonotype was seen many times. The chain has TRBV12-3 or TRBV12-4 and TRBJ1-1; D might be TRBD1 (5 bases). The V gene lost 3 bases and the J gene lost 10 bases, with 9 bases spanning the gap. The CDR3 extends over 11 amino acids. The CDR3 region is CASSLGGIAFF. CDR3 coding DNA: TGTGCCAGCAGTTTGGGGGGGATAGCTTTCTTT.

This clonotype turned up a few times. The chain employs TRBV12-3 or TRBV12-4 and TRBJ2-5, with 9 bases aligning to TRBD2. This CDR3 has 13 amino acids. The V gene end was trimmed by 6 bases and the J gene end by 3 bases; junction bases not matched to a gene: 2. The CDR3 bases are TGTGCCAGCAGAAGGACTAGCGAAGAGACCCAGTACTTC. This codes for CASRRTSEETQYF.

V is TRBV7-6 and J is TRBJ2-3; 10 nucleotides agree with TRBD2. CDR3 length equals 17 residues. V shed 0 bases, J shed 3 bases, and the junction held 6 bases outside the gene matches. Per germline, CDR1 SGHVS and CDR2 FNYEAQ. This CDR3 reads CASSLAPAGGWTDTQYF. The CDR3 region has the DNA TGTGCCAGCAGCTTAGCTCCAGCGGGGGGGTGGACAGATACGCAGTATTTT.

This clonotype came up a few times. The V call is TRBV7-2, the J call TRBJ2-7; 8 bases map to TRBD2. The CDR3 loop spans 14 amino acids. After removal of 8 bases from V and 4 bases from J, the junction contained 10 bases not matched to a gene. CDR1 is SGHTA and CDR2 is FQGNSA in the germline V gene. CDR3 DNA: TGTGCCAGCGAGGCCGTAGCGGGATCTTACGAGCAGTACTTC. Translated, it gives CASEAVAGSYEQYF.

This clonotype has a handful of counts. The chain couples TRBV12-3 or TRBV12-4 to TRBJ2-2; 13 bases line up with TRBD2. The CDR3 extends over 16 amino acids. Trimming at V came to 7 bases and at J to 1 base, leaving 3 bases not matched to a gene. CDR3 in amino acids: CASTTSGRGNTGELFF. For the CDR3, the DNA is TGTGCCAGCACCACTAGCGGGAGGGGGAACACCGGGGAGCTGTTTTTT.

This clonotype was counted only a few times. The genes are TRBV2 and TRBJ1-1; no firm D call. This CDR3 spans 13 amino acids. From germline, CDR1 is SNHLY and CDR2 FYNNEI. The V end was cut by 3 bases, the J end by 6 bases, with 11 bases between. The CDR3 here is CASSDSPIPEAFF. The CDR3 DNA reads as TGTGCCAGCAGTGATAGTCCGATCCCTGAAGCTTTCTTT.

This clonotype was detected many times. As DNA, the CDR3 is TGCGCCAGCAGCTTGTTATCAGCGGCGACTAGCACAGATACGCAGTATTTT. As protein: CASSLLSAATSTDTQYF. This chain uses TRBV5-1 with TRBJ2-3, with D possibly TRBD2 on 5 matching bases. This CDR3 has 17 amino acids. The germline CDR1 and CDR2 sequences are SGHRS and YFSETQ. Trimming took 1 base from V and 0 from J, leaving 15 bases between them.

The chain has TRBV14 and TRBJ1-2; TRBD1 agrees at 7 bases. J gave up 8 bases and V 3 bases, and 12 bases lay outside the gene matches. The CDR3 runs to 15 residues. From germline, CDR1 is SGHDN and CDR2 FVKESK. The DNA for the CDR3 is TGTGCCAGCAGCCACCTTAACAGGGGAGCGGAGGGCTACACCTTC. It is translated as CASSHLNRGAEGYTF.

This clonotype was observed a few times. V gene TRBV20-1 combines with J gene TRBJ2-4; 9 bases fit TRBD2. V dropped 4 bases and J dropped 3; count of bases not matched to a gene: 13. CDR1 is DFQATT and CDR2 is SNEGSKA in the germline V gene (reference sequence). CDR3 length equals 17 residues. The CDR3 coding sequence is TGCAGTGCTACCCTAGCGGGATCTAACATTTTCAAAAACATTCAGTACTTC. Encoded protein: CSATLAGSNIFKNIQYF.

This rearrangement joins TRBV5-5 to TRBJ2-4; 11 bases fit TRBD2. Trimming cost V 2 bases and J 6 bases; bases outside gene matches: 4. This CDR3 contains 15 residues. Germline V gene data show CDR1 as SGHKS and CDR2 as YYEKEE (reference sequence). CDR3 bases: TGTGCCAGCAGCTTAGGGACTAGCGGTGGAAACATTCAGTACTTC. Encoded protein: CASSLGTSGGNIQYF.

The chain carries TRBV29-1 and TRBJ2-5; possibly TRBD2 for D (6 bases). The V gene lost 3 bases and the J gene lost 4 bases, with 12 bases spanning the gap. This CDR3 is 13 amino acids long. Germline values: CDR1 SQVTM, CDR2 ANQGSEA. The DNA for the CDR3 is TGCAGCGTTGATGGGGTCGGGAGAGAGACCCAGTACTTC. Its translation is CSVDGVGRETQYF.

In its sample, this clonotype was seen a few times. This sequence joins TRBV5-1 and TRBJ2-1; the D is unclear. Germline assignment: CDR1 SGHRS and CDR2 YFSETQ. Deletions cut 1 base from V and 4 bases from J, with 6 bases between. The CDR3 contains 13 residues. The CDR3 DNA sequence: TGCGCCAGCAGCTTGCAGCTATACAATGAGCAGTTCTTC. Protein sequence: CASSLQLYNEQFF.

This clonotype has just a few counts. V is TRBV20-1 and J is TRBJ2-7; D is perhaps TRBD2 (5 bases). CDR1 is DFQATT and CDR2 is SNEGSKA in the germline V gene (reference sequence). V was clipped by 6 bases and J by 0 bases, with 15 bases between them. CDR3 length: 14 amino acids. CDR3 nucleotides: TGCAGTGCCCCTCCGGAGGTTTTCTCCTACGAGCAGTACTTC. Translating gives CSAPPEVFSYEQYF.

The V and J genes are TRBV11-2 and TRBJ2-3; weak D call: TRBD1 (5 bases). V was trimmed by 3 bases and J by 6 bases, leaving 10 bases between them. The CDR3 spans 13 residues. The germline gives CDR1 SGHAT, CDR2 FQNNGV. In DNA, the CDR3 is TGTGCCAGCAGCTTCATCCCAGGGGATACGCAGTATTTT. It codes for CASSFIPGDTQYF.

This clonotype was seen a handful of times. This chain connects TRBV5-1 to TRBJ2-2; D is possibly TRBD1 or TRBD2 (5 bases each). The germline V gene has CDR1 SGHRS and CDR2 YFSETQ. This CDR3 has 15 residues. The ends were cut back, 6 bases at V and 6 bases at J, with 18 bases in the middle. CDR3 amino acids: CASNLPTGTPGELFF. As DNA, the CDR3 is TGCGCCAGCAACCTCCCGACGGGGACCCCCGGGGAGCTGTTTTTT.

This chain joins TRBV7-2 and TRBJ2-7; 7 nucleotides agree with TRBD1. The germline V gene encodes CDR1 SGHTA and CDR2 FQGNSA. CDR3 size: 15 residues. V trimming: 5 bases; J trimming: 5 bases; junction bases outside the gene matches: 12. The CDR3, as DNA: TGTGCCAGCAGCGAGACAGGGTCCCATCTCGACGAGCAGTACTTC. Translating it yields CASSETGSHLDEQYF.

This clonotype was counted only a few times. The chain joins TRBV9 to TRBJ1-6; D is undetermined. V lost 4 bases to trimming and J lost 6 bases, with 14 bases between them. Germline CDR1 is SGDLS and CDR2 is YYNGEE. The CDR3 runs to 15 residues. As DNA, the CDR3 is TGTGCCAGCAGCCCAACCACCGTTGCTAATTCACCCCTCCACTTT. Protein sequence: CASSPTTVANSPLHF.

This clonotype was counted a few times. V is TRBV20-1 and J is TRBJ1-3; TRBD1 is a possible D gene (6 bases). V shed 0 bases and J shed 4 bases, with 13 bases lying between them. CDR1 is DFQATT and CDR2 is SNEGSKA in the germline V gene (reference sequence). This CDR3 contains 15 residues. The CDR3 is CSAREGAAYGNTIYF. Written as DNA, the CDR3 is TGCAGTGCTAGAGAGGGGGCGGCTTACGGAAACACCATATATTTT.

This sequence joins TRBV5-1 and TRBJ2-1; 13 bases map to TRBD2. The germline V gene has CDR1 SGHRS and CDR2 YFSETQ. With V trimmed by 4 bases and J by 5 bases, 9 bases remained unmatched. The CDR3 spans 17 residues. The DNA for the CDR3 is TGCGCCAGCAGCGCGGGGACTAGCGGGACATCGCACAATGAGCAGTTCTTC. Its protein is CASSAGTSGTSHNEQFF.

V is TRBV7-8 and J is TRBJ2-7; D might be TRBD1 (5 bases). With 5 bases removed from V and 4 bases from J, the gap between germline ends came to 18 bases. This CDR3 region has 15 residues. Germline V gives CDR1 SGHVS, CDR2 FQNEAQ. CDR3 sequence: CASSPLRTSLYEQYF. CDR3 bases: TGTGCCAGCAGCCCCTTGAGGACATCCCTTTACGAGCAGTACTTC.

In its sample, this clonotype was seen a few times. The CDR3 coding sequence is TGTGCCAGCAGCCTACAGGGCACGAATGAGCAGTTCTTC. Translation gives CASSLQGTNEQFF. The chain uses TRBV4-2 and TRBJ2-1, with D possibly being TRBD1 (6 bases). Trimming left V 4 bases short and J 7 bases short, with 11 bases between. Per germline, CDR1 LGHNA and CDR2 YNFKEQ. The CDR3 covers 13 residues.

This clonotype was detected only a few times. The chain joins TRBV20-1 to TRBJ1-2; perhaps TRBD1 as D (5 bases). The germline gives CDR1 DFQATT, CDR2 SNEGSKA (reference sequence). Trimming pared 3 bases from V and 4 bases from J, leaving 12 bases between. This CDR3 has 13 amino acids. The CDR3 DNA reads TGCAGTGCTAGGGAGGGACGGTCCTATGGCTACACCTTC. Protein product: CSAREGRSYGYTF.

This clonotype came up a few times. The CDR3 region is CASSQAAGGPRNEQFF. The CDR3 coding sequence is TGTGCCAGCAGCCAAGCCGCGGGGGGGCCCCGCAATGAGCAGTTCTTC. The V call is TRBV3-1, the J call TRBJ2-1; 9 bases map to TRBD2. V was pared by 1 base and J by 6 bases, with 7 bases of the junction left unmatched. The CDR3 extends over 16 amino acids. The germline CDR1 and CDR2 sequences are LGHDT and YNNKEL (reference sequence).

The chain combines TRBV11-2 with TRBJ1-4; weak D call: TRBD1 (6 bases). CDR3 size: 14 residues. From germline, CDR1 is SGHAT and CDR2 FQNNGV. With 5 bases removed from V and 8 bases from J, the gap between germline ends came to 15 bases. Here the CDR3 reads CASSTGGLGEKLFF. CDR3 bases: TGTGCCAGCAGCACCGGGGGCCTCGGGGAAAAACTGTTTTTT.

This clonotype was picked up a small number of times. V usage is TRBV20-1 and J usage is TRBJ2-3; TRBD1 might be the D (6 bases). Germline V CDR1 and CDR2: DFQATT, SNEGSKA (reference sequence). V lost 5 bases and J lost 1, with 10 bases in between. The CDR3 has 13 amino acids. CDR3 DNA: TGCAGTGCTCCGGGACATGGCACAGATACGCAGTATTTT. Translation gives CSAPGHGTDTQYF.

The V call is TRBV5-1, the J call TRBJ2-1; 7 bases are a match to TRBD2. Germline CDR1 is SGHRS and CDR2 is YFSETQ. Trimming took 6 bases from V and 4 from J; bases not matched to a gene: 13. The CDR3 length is 16 residues. CDR3 in DNA: TGCGCCAGCAATATCATAAGCGGGATAGGATACAATGAGCAGTTCTTC. This gives the protein CASNIISGIGYNEQFF.